This entry concerns a single TCR beta chain. What it recognizes is unknown. The CDR3 consists of 14 residues. CDR1 is DFQATT and CDR2 is SNEGSKA in the germline V gene (reference sequence). TCRdb re-called the 5' RACE reads and gives one entry per CDR3 protein, without DNA. The listing contains approximately 120,000 distinct CDR3 sequences. This record belongs to a study of monozygotic twins with inflammatory bowel disease. Overall study results and limits: Evidence did not back any single strong signal or clonotype linked to IBD.

The chain couples TRBV20-1 to TRBJ2-7; TCRdb selects TRBD2, and the lack of DNA leaves this call unchecked. What was sequenced was blood. The sequence derives from a human donor with ulcerative colitis or Crohn's disease, or a healthy co-twin of an affected twin (not recorded which). The CDR3 here is CSATQRGGNGEQYF.